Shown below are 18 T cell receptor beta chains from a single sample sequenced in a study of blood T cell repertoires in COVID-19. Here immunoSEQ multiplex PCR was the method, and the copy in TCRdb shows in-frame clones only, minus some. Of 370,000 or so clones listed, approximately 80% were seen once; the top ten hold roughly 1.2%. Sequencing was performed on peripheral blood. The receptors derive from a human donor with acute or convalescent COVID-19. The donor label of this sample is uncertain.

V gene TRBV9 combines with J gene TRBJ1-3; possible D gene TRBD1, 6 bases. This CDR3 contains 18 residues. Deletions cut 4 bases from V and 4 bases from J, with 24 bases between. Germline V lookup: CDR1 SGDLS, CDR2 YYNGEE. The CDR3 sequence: CASSLRGGRASRGNTIYF. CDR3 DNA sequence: TGTGCCAGCAGCTTGCGGGGGGGCAGGGCATCAAGGGGAAACACCATATATTTT.

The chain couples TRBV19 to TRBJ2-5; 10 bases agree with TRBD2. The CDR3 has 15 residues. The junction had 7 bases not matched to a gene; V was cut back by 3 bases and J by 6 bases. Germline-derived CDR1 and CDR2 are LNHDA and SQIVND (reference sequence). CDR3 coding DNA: TGTGCCAGTAGTATCGGGACTAGCGAGGAAAAGACCCAGTACTTC. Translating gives CASSIGTSEEKTQYF.

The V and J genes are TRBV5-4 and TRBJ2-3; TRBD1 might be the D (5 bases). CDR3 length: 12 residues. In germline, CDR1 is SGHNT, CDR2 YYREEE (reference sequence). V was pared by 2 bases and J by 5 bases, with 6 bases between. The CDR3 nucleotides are TGTGCCAGCAGCTTAGACAGAGATACGCAGTATTTT. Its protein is CASSLDRDTQYF. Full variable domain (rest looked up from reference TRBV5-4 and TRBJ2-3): ETGVTQSPTHLIKTRGQQVTLRCSSQSGHNTVSWYQQALGQGPQFIFQYYREEENGRGNFPPRFSGLQFPNYSSELNVNALELDDSALYLCASSLDRDTQYFGPGTRLTVL.

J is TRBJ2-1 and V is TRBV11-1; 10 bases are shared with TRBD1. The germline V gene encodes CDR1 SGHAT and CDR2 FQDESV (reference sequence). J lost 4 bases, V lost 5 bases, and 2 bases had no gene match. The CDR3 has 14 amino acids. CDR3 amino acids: CASSRGQGYNEQFF. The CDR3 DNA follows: TGTGCCAGCAGCCGGGGACAGGGGTACAATGAGCAGTTCTTC.

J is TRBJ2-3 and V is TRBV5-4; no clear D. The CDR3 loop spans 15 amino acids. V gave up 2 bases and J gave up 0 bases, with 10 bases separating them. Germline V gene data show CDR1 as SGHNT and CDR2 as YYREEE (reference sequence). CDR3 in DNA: TGTGCCAGCAGCTTTTCACTGACAAGCACAGATACGCAGTATTTT. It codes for CASSFSLTSTDTQYF.

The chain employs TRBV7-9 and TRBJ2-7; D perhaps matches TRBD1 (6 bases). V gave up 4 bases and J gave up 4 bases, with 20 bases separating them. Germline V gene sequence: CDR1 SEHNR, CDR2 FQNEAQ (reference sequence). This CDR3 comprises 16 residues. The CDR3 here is CASSSNTGNNLYEQYF. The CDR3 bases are TGTGCCAGCAGCTCCAACACAGGGAACAACTTGTACGAGCAGTACTTC.

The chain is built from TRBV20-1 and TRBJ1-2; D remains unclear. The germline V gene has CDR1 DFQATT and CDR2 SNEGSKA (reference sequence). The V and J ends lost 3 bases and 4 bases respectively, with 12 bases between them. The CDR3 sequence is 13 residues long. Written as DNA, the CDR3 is TGCAGTGCTAGTCCCCGGGTTACCTATGGCTACACCTTC. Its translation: CSASPRVTYGYTF.

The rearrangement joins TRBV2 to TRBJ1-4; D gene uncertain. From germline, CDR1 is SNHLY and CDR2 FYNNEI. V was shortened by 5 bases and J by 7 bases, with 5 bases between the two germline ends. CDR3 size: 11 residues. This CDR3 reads CASSYGEKLFF. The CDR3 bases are TGTGCCAGCAGTTACGGTGAAAAACTGTTTTTT.

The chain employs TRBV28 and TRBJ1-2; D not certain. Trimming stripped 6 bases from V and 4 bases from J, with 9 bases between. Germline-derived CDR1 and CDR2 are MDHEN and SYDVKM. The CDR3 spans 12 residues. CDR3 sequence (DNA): TGTGCCAGCAGGATACAGCCCTATGGCTACACCTTC. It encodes CASRIQPYGYTF.

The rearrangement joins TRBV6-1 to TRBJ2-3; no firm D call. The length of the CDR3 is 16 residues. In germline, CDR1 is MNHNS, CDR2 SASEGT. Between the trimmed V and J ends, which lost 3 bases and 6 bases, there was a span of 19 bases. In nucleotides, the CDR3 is TGTGCCAGCAGTGATCCTGGGCTGGAAGCTCCGGATACGCAGTATTTT. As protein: CASSDPGLEAPDTQYF.

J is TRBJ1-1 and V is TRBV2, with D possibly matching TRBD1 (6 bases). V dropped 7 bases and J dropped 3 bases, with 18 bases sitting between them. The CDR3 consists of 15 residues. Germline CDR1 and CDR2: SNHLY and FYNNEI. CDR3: CASKNRDVGHTEAFF. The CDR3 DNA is TGTGCCAGCAAAAACAGGGACGTGGGGCACACTGAAGCTTTCTTT.

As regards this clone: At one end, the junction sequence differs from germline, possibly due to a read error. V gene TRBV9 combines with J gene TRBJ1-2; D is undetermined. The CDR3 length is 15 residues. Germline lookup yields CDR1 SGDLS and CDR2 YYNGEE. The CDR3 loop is CASSVADSSIYDYTF. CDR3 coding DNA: TGTGCCAGCAGCGTAGCTGATAGTTCCATCTATGACTACACCTTC.

CDR3 DNA: TGTGCCAGCTACCGGGTCAACTACGAGCAGTACTTC. Amino acids: CASYRVNYEQYF. V and J are TRBV6-4 and TRBJ2-7; no clear D. Trimming stripped 8 bases from V and 3 bases from J, with 11 bases between. Germline V gene data show CDR1 as MRHNA and CDR2 as SNTAGT. This CDR3 is 12 amino acids long.

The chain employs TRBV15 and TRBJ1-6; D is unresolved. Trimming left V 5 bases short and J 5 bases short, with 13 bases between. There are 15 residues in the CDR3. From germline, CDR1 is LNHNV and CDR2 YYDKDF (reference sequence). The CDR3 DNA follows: TGTGCCACCAGCCCCTCCTATGAAAATAATTCACCCCTCCACTTT. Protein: CATSPSYENNSPLHF. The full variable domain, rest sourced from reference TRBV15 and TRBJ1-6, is DAMVIQNPRYQVTQFGKPVTLSCSQTLNHNVMYWYQQKSSQAPKLLFHYYDKDFNNEADTPDNFQSRRPNTSFCFLDIRSPGLGDTAMYLCATSPSYENNSPLHFGNGTRLTVT.

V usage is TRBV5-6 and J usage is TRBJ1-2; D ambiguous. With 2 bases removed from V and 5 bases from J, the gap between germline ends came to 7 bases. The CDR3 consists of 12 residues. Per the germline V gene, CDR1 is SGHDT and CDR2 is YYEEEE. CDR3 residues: CASSFEGYGYTF. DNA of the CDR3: TGTGCCAGCAGCTTCGAGGGATATGGCTACACCTTC.

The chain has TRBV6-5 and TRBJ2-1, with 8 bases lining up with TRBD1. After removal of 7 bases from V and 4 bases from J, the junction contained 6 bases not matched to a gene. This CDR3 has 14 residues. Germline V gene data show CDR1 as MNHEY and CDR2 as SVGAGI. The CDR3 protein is CASNRQGLYNEQFF. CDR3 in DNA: TGTGCCAGCAATCGACAGGGGCTATACAATGAGCAGTTCTTC.

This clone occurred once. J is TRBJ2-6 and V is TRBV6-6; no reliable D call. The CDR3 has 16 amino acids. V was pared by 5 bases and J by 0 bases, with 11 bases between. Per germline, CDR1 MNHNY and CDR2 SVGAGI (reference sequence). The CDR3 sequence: CASSTYRSSGANVLTF. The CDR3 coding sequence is TGTGCCAGCAGTACTTACCGGTCCTCTGGGGCCAACGTCCTGACTTTC.

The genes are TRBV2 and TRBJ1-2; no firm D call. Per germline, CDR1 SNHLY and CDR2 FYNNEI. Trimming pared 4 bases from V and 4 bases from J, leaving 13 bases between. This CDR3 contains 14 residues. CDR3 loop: CASSVEGSGYGYTF. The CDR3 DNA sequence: TGTGCCAGCAGTGTGGAAGGTAGCGGCTATGGCTACACCTTC.